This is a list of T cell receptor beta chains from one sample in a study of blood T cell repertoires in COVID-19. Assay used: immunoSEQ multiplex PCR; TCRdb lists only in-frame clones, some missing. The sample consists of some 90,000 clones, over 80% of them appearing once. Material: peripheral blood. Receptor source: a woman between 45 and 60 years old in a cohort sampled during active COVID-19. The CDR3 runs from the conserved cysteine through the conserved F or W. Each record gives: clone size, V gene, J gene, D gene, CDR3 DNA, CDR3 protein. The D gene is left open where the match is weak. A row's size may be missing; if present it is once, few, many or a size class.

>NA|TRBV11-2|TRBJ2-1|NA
TGTGCCAGCAGGGCGGGACTCGACAATGAGCAGTTCTTC
CASRAGLDNEQFF
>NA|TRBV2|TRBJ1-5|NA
TGTGCCAGCAGCGAACAGGGCTTCGGGCAGCCCCAGCATTTT
CASSEQGFGQPQHF
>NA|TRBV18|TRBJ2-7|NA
TGTGCCAGCTCACCAGGGGGCTTTGAGCAGTACTTC
CASSPGGFEQYF
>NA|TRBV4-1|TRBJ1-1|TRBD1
TGCGCCAGCAGCCATCGCGACAGGGGGTTGGTGAACACTGAAGCTTTCTTT
CASSHRDRGLVNTEAFF
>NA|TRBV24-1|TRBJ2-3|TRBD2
TGTGCCACCAGTGAAATGACTAGCCCAGATACGCAGTATTTT
CATSEMTSPDTQYF
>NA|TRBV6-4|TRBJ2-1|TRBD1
TGTGCCAGCAGTCCGGACAGGGTAGGCAATGAGCAGTTCTTC
CASSPDRVGNEQFF
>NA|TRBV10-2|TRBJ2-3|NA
TGCGCCAGCAGTGGGACTTTAACGGCTCGCACAGATACGCAGTATTTT
CASSGTLTARTDTQYF
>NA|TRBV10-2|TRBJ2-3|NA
TGCGCCAGCAGGGAGTGGGGTACAGGTACAGATACGCAGTATTTT
CASREWGTGTDTQYF
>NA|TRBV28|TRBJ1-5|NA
TGTGCCAGCAGTTTAGGGGGCGGCGGCAATCAGCCCCAGCATTTT
CASSLGGGGNQPQHF
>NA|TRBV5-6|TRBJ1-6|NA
TGTGCCAGCAGCCTCAGAACGACACCCCTCCACTTT
CASSLRTTPLHF
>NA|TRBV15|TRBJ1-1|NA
TGTGCCACCAGCAGAGACAGAAGAAGGGGCGATGAAGCTTTCTTT
CATSRDRRRGDEAFF
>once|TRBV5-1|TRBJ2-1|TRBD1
TGCGCCAGCAGCTTGGCCGGGACAGGGGCGTACAATGAGCAGTTCTTC
CASSLAGTGAYNEQFF
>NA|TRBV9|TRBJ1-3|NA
TGTGCCAGCAGCATAACCCCAGGATCTGGAAACACCATATATTTT
CASSITPGSGNTIYF
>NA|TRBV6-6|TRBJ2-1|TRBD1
TGTGCCAGCAGCCGGGACAGGGGGCACAATGAGCAGTTCTTC
CASSRDRGHNEQFF
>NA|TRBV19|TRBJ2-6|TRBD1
TGTGCCAGTAGTATAGATTCCAGGGGGCTGGGTTCTGGGGCCAACGTCCTGACTTTC
CASSIDSRGLGSGANVLTF
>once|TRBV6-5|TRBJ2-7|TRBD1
TGTGCCAGCAGTTACTCGACAGGGTTCTACGAGCAGTACTTC
CASSYSTGFYEQYF
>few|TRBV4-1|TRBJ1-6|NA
TGCGCCAGCAGCACTGGGGAGAATTCACCCCTCCACTTT
CASSTGENSPLHF
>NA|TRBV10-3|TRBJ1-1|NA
TGTGCCACCGGAAACTCAGGGAAAATGAACACTGAAGCTTTCTTT
CATGNSGKMNTEAFF
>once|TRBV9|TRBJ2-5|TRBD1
TGTGCCAGCAGCGCGACAGGGGGGGTCCAAGAGACCCAGTACTTC
CASSATGGVQETQYF
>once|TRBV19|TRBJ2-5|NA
TGTGCCAGTAGTATCCCGGGACTGGGCTCGGGAGAGACCCAGTACTTC
CASSIPGLGSGETQYF
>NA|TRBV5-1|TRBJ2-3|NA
TGCGCCAGCAGCTTAAGGGAGACGCAGTATTTT
CASSLRETQYF
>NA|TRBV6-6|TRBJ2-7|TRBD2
TGTGCCAGCACCACCGGCGCACTAGCGGGCAACGAGCAGTACTTC
CASTTGALAGNEQYF
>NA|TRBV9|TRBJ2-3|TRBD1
TGTGCCAGCAGCGTACCCCGTTCAGGACAGGGGGTCACAGATACGCAGTATTTT
CASSVPRSGQGVTDTQYF
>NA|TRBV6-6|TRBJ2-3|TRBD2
TGTGCCAGCAGCCGGACTAGCGGGAGGCACACAGATACGCAGTATTTT
CASSRTSGRHTDTQYF
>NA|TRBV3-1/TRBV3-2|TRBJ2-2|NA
TGTGCCAGCAGCCAAGAGACAGGCTTTAACACCGGGGAGCTGTTTTTT
CASSQETGFNTGELFF
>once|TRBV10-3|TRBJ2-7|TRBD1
TGTGCCATCGCGGGACAGGTTGCCTACGAGCAGTACTTC
CAIAGQVAYEQYF
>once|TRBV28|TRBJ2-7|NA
TGTGCCAGCAGTTTGCGGGACGAGCAGTACTTC
CASSLRDEQYF
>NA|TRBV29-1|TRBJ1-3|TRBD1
TGCAGCGTTCAGGGGGGAGGAAACACCATATATTTT
CSVQGGGNTIYF
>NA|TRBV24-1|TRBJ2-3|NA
TGTGCCACCAGTTCCGATACCGGGACATGGGGAGATACGCAGTATTTT
CATSSDTGTWGDTQYF
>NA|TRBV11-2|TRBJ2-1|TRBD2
TGTGCCAGCAGCTCAGCGGGACTAATCGATGAGCAGTTCTTC
CASSSAGLIDEQFF
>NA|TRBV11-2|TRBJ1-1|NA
TGTGCCAGCAGCTTAGCGCGGGAACCCACTGAAACTTTCTTT
CASSLAREPTETFF
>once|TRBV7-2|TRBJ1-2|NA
TGTGCCAGCAGCCCCCGTTTAGAGGGTGGCTACACCTTC
CASSPRLEGGYTF
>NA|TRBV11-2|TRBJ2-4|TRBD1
TGTGCCAGCAGCCCCGGGACAGCAAACATTCAGTACTTC
CASSPGTANIQYF
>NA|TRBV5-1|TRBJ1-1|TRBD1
TGCGCCAGCAGCGTCGGGACAGCTAACACTGAAGCTTTCTTT
CASSVGTANTEAFF
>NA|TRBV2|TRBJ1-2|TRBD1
TGTGCCAGCACGGGGACAGGGGAGTACTATGGCTACACCTTC
CASTGTGEYYGYTF
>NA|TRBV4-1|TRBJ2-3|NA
TGCGCCAGCAGCCAAGACCGAGTGGTAGATACGCAGTATTTT
CASSQDRVVDTQYF
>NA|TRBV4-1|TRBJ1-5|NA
TGCGCCAGCAGCCGGCAAGGACAGAACAATCAGCCCCAGCATTTT
CASSRQGQNNQPQHF
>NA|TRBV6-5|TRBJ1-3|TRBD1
TGTGCCAGTCAAGGATTGGACAGGGCTGGAAACACCATATATTTT
CASQGLDRAGNTIYF
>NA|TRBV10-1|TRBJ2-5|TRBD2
TGCGCCAGCAGTGATGGACTAGCGGTGGAGACCCAGTACTTC
CASSDGLAVETQYF
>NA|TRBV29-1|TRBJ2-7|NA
TGCAGCGTTGAAAGGCAGCCGGGTTTAGAGCAGTACTTC
CSVERQPGLEQYF
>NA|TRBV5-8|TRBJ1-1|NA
TGTGCCAGCAGCCCCACGAGGGCGAGGGTCACTGAAGCTTTCTTT
CASSPTRARVTEAFF
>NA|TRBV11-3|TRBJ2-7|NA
TGTGCCAGCAGCTTATCAGAATACGAGCAGTACTTC
CASSLSEYEQYF
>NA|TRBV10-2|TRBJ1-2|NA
TGCGCCAGCAGCCCTGACAATTATGGCTACACCTTC
CASSPDNYGYTF
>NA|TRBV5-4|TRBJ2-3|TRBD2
TGTGCCAGCAGCTTGACTAGCGGGAACACAGATACGCAGTATTTT
CASSLTSGNTDTQYF
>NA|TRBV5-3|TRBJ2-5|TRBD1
TGTGCCAGAAGCTTGGCGAAAGGGACAGGGAAAGAGACCCAGTACTTC
CARSLAKGTGKETQYF
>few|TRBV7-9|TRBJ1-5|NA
TGTGCCAGCAGCTTAGACGTAACGCGGCAGCCCCAGCATTTT
CASSLDVTRQPQHF
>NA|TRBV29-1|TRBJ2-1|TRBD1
TGCAGCGTTGTCCTACAGGGGGCCCTGGGCTTTAATGAGCAGTTCTTC
CSVVLQGALGFNEQFF
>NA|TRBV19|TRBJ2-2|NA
TGTGCCAGTTGGAGCGGAAGTTCGAACACCGGGGAGCTGTTTTTT
CASWSGSSNTGELFF
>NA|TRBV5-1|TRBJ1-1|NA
TGCGCCAGCCCCTGCGTTACAGGGAGGGGCACTGAAGCTTTCTTT
CASPCVTGRGTEAFF
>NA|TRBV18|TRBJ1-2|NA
TGTGCCAGCTCACCGCTAGAAGGGAGACACTATGGCTACACCTTC
CASSPLEGRHYGYTF
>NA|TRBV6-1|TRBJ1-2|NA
TGTGCCAGCAGTGAAGAGGACAGCCATGGCTACACCTTC
CASSEEDSHGYTF
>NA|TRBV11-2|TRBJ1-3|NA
TGTGCCAGCAGTCAGGGTACGGGTGGAAACACCATATATTTT
CASSQGTGGNTIYF
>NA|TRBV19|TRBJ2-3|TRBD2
TGTGCCAGTGGCGGGGGGGCCGGTGATACGCAGTATTTT
CASGGGAGDTQYF
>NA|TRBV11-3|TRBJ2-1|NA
TGTGCCAGCAGCTTGGGTAGGGGGGGGAACAATGAGCAGTTCTTC
CASSLGRGGNNEQFF
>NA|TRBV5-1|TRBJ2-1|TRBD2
TGCGCCAGCAGCTTGGCCTCGGGAGGGTTGAATGAGCAGTTCTTC
CASSLASGGLNEQFF